This T cell receptor beta chain was retrieved from a study of cytomegalovirus exposure and HLA in healthy donors. Study details: From HLA-typed donors, an early data release held about 92 million unique TCRs.

Trimming at V came to 6 bases and at J to 5 bases, leaving 5 bases not matched to a gene. This CDR3 is 14 amino acids long. Germline loops: CDR1 SGHVS, CDR2 FQNEAQ. About this clone: Its cognate antigen is unknown.

PCR primers comprised 60 Vbeta and 13 Jbeta primers. Repertoires were generated with immunoSEQ multiplex PCR, while TCRdb's copy carries only in-frame clones and drops some. The sample includes approximately 210,000 clones, 75% to 80% of them seen just once. Regarding the study as a whole: Links to common viral pathogens appeared, in a later analysis, for several of the most significant clusters. An analysis was carried out at a later point. It showed that HLA-associated TCR beta chains were more clonally expanded than equally common non-associated chains. TCR beta V- and J-gene trimming, according to a later analysis, was linked to a missense DCLRE1C variant.

This TCR derives from a male donor in good health and CMV-seronegative. The sample comprised PBMCs. This chain uses TRBV7-8 with TRBJ2-1; TRBD2 matches at 9 bases. CDR3 amino acids: CASSGLAIHNEQFF. CDR3 coding DNA: TGTGCCAGCAGTGGACTAGCGATCCACAATGAGCAGTTCTTC.